This record concerns one T cell receptor beta chain sequence. Under the authors' procedure: Cell counts per sample came from amplifying reference gene primers. The assay was immunoSEQ multiplex PCR, and TCRdb's table has in-frame clones only and misses some. V and J calls and clone size are as listed in that table; D and trimming were resolved from the DNA. This table has roughly 340,000 clones, about nine tenths appearing once. Enrolment of Seattle patients took place during active infection, and they were followed longitudinally. CDR1 and CDR2 (germline): LNHDA, SQIVND (reference sequence). V gave up 3 bases and J gave up 0 bases, with 9 bases separating them. The CDR3 contains 15 residues. The record originates from a study of blood T cell repertoires in COVID-19.

The TCR comes from a woman in her 70s with COVID-19, enrolled during active disease. The specimen sequenced was peripheral blood. This rearrangement joins TRBV19 to TRBJ1-3, with D uncertain. Here the CDR3 DNA reads TGTGCCAGTAGTATTGGTCCGAGCTCTGGAAACACCATATATTTT. Protein sequence: CASSIGPSSGNTIYF.